The sequence of this T cell receptor (beta chain) was determined in a study of blood T cells in healthy people across ages. This clonotype has just a few counts. CDR3 length equals 16 residues. V was clipped by 3 bases and J by 0 bases, with 16 bases between them. CDR1 and CDR2 (germline): SQVTM, ANQGSEA. A sample-barcoded 5' primer and a J-beta primer mix were used in a second PCR of about 6 to 12 cycles. Each CDR3 protein gets one entry after TCRdb re-called the 5' RACE reads with MiXCR. The table has roughly 1.5 million distinct CDR3 sequences, under 55% seen once. This clonotype originated in a woman aged 18-35 years in good health. The specimen sequenced was blood. The rearrangement joins TRBV29-1 to TRBJ2-3; D is perhaps TRBD1 (5 bases). CDR3 DNA sequence: TGCAGCGTTGATCAGGGATGGGCCACTAGCACAGATACGCAGTATTTT. Its translation: CSVDQGWATSTDTQYF.